This passage covers 3 T cell receptor beta chains from one sample sequenced in a study of T cell changes during pregnancy in multiple sclerosis. Assay used: immunoSEQ multiplex PCR; TCRdb lists only in-frame clones, some missing. In the table there are 99,000 or so clones, about 93% of which are singletons. The material sequenced was peripheral blood, taken after pregnancy. The receptors originated from a female donor with multiple sclerosis, enrolled in a pregnancy study.

The V and J genes are TRBV5-6 and TRBJ2-7, with unresolved D. V was clipped by 1 base and J by 2 bases, with 10 bases between them. The V gene's germline CDR1 is SGHDT and CDR2 YYEEEE. This CDR3 comprises 14 residues. CDR3: CASSLSHSPYEQYF. In DNA, the CDR3 is TGTGCCAGCAGCTTGTCTCACAGTCCCTACGAGCAGTACTTC.

Comments on this clone: Other DNA sequences within the sample encode an identical CDR3. The rearrangement joins TRBV28 to TRBJ2-7; D unclear. V lost 6 bases, J lost 3 bases, and 6 bases lay in between. Germline lookup yields CDR1 MDHEN and CDR2 SYDVKM. CDR3 length: 11 residues. CDR3 nucleotides: TGTGCCAGCAGCTCCCTCTACGAGCAGTACTTC. It yields the protein CASSSLYEQYF.

This chain connects TRBV7-8 to TRBJ2-7; D gene unclear. The CDR3 has 15 amino acids. Deletions cut 1 base from V and 2 bases from J, with 12 bases between. In germline, CDR1 is SGHVS, CDR2 FQNEAQ. This CDR3 is CASSLGSSVTYEQYF. The CDR3 bases are TGTGCCAGCAGCTTAGGAAGCTCCGTAACCTACGAGCAGTACTTC.